These 20 T cell receptor beta chains originate from one sample sequenced in a study of identical twins. Using its own MiXCR run on the 5' RACE reads, TCRdb lists one record per CDR3 protein. The data contain a few hundred thousand distinct CDR3 sequences, around 24% of them singletons. These data are also associated with another study on T cells expressing NK-cell markers.

Source material: CD4+ T cells sorted from blood. Source of these receptors: a woman aged 18-29 years in good health.

This clonotype was seen a few times. The chain joins TRBV12-3 or TRBV12-4 to TRBJ2-7, with 10 nucleotides matching TRBD2. The trim removed 6 bases at V and 1 base at J, leaving 6 bases unmatched. CDR3 size: 15 residues. The CDR3 reads CASRGQLAGSYEQYF. The CDR3 region has the DNA TGTGCCAGCAGGGGCCAACTAGCGGGATCCTACGAGCAGTACTTC.

The rearrangement links TRBV6-5 to TRBJ1-1; D is uncertain. Per the germline V gene, CDR1 is MNHEY and CDR2 is SVGAGI. This CDR3 region has 12 residues. V dropped 5 bases and J dropped 2 bases, with 6 bases sitting between them. The CDR3 reads CASSRSNTEAFF. CDR3 nucleotides: TGTGCCAGCAGTAGAAGTAACACTGAAGCTTTCTTT.

This chain connects TRBV5-1 to TRBJ1-1, with D perhaps matching TRBD1 (5 bases). Germline V gene data show CDR1 as SGHRS and CDR2 as YFSETQ. The CDR3 extends over 15 amino acids. V was shortened by 6 bases and J by 2 bases, with 17 bases between the two germline ends. This chain's CDR3 is CASTRGGIINTEAFF. The CDR3 coding sequence is TGCGCCAGCACCCGGGGGGGGATTATAAACACTGAAGCTTTCTTT.

This clonotype was picked up a small number of times. J is TRBJ2-1 and V is TRBV10-3; D is perhaps TRBD1 or TRBD2 (5 bases each). The CDR3 covers 13 residues. Per germline, CDR1 ENHRY and CDR2 SYGVKD. V gave up 7 bases and J gave up 8 bases, with 15 bases separating them. The CDR3, as DNA: TGTGCCATCAACCCCGCTGGGGACCATGAGCAGTTCTTC. It is translated as CAINPAGDHEQFF.

This chain connects TRBV20-1 to TRBJ2-1, with D perhaps TRBD2 (5 bases). Deletions cut 7 bases from V and 0 bases from J, with 13 bases between. The CDR3 is 14 residues long. Germline V gene data show CDR1 as DFQATT and CDR2 as SNEGSKA (reference sequence). CDR3 sequence reads: CSGENVGSYNEQFF. The CDR3 DNA reads TGCAGTGGGGAGAATGTAGGCTCCTACAATGAGCAGTTCTTC.

The rearrangement joins TRBV7-8 to TRBJ2-7; 8 bases are a match to TRBD2. This CDR3 is built from 15 residues. The trim removed 3 bases at V and 5 bases at J, leaving 9 bases unmatched. Per the germline V gene, CDR1 is SGHVS and CDR2 is FQNEAQ. The CDR3 region is CASSFPGTRINEQYF. Written as DNA, the CDR3 is TGTGCCAGCAGCTTTCCCGGGACTAGGATTAACGAGCAGTACTTC. Full variable domain (missing parts from reference TRBV7-8 and TRBJ2-7): GAGVSQSPRYKVAKRGQDVALRCDPISGHVSLFWYQQALGQGPEFLTYFQNEAQLDKSGLPSDRFFAERPEGSVSTLKIQRTQQEDSAVYLCASSFPGTRINEQYFGPGTRLTVT.

This chain connects TRBV20-1 to TRBJ2-7; D perhaps matches TRBD2 (7 bases). With 3 bases removed from V and 3 bases from J, the gap between germline ends came to 12 bases. From germline, CDR1 is DFQATT and CDR2 SNEGSKA (reference sequence). This CDR3 has 13 amino acids. The CDR3 loop reads CSASRGANYEQYF. CDR3 nucleotide sequence: TGCAGTGCTAGTCGGGGGGCGAACTACGAGCAGTACTTC.

This clonotype has only a few counts. The chain carries TRBV29-1 and TRBJ2-5, with 11 bases matching TRBD2. The CDR3 runs to 13 residues. Germline CDR1 is SQVTM and CDR2 is ANQGSEA. Trimming took 5 bases from V and 3 from J; bases not matched to a gene: 2. As DNA, the CDR3 is TGCAGCGTTATAGCGGGGGGGAAAGAGACCCAGTACTTC. This sequence encodes CSVIAGGKETQYF.

The sample holds a few counts of this clonotype. The V gene is TRBV7-9, the J gene TRBJ1-2; D is unresolved. Germline V gene data show CDR1 as SEHNR and CDR2 as FQNEAQ (reference sequence). This CDR3 spans 14 amino acids. Trimming cost V 3 bases and J 9 bases, with 17 bases left between them. The chain's CDR3 is CASSLEYSLVSYTF. CDR3 DNA sequence: TGTGCCAGCAGCTTGGAATATTCACTAGTTAGCTACACCTTC.

This clonotype appeared a few times. The chain employs TRBV6-1 and TRBJ2-1; 12 bases are shared with TRBD1. After removal of 0 bases from V and 8 bases from J, the junction contained 8 bases not matched to a gene. Germline CDR1 is MNHNS and CDR2 is SASEGT. This CDR3 has 17 residues. CDR3 residues: CASSEAEPGQGAYEQFF. CDR3 nucleotide sequence: TGTGCCAGCAGTGAAGCCGAGCCGGGACAGGGGGCCTATGAGCAGTTCTTC.

The rearrangement links TRBV2 to TRBJ2-1; the match to TRBD2 covers 10 bases. The junction had 9 bases not matched to a gene; V was cut back by 2 bases and J by 5 bases. Germline CDR1 and CDR2: SNHLY and FYNNEI. The CDR3 spans 17 residues. The CDR3 sequence: CASSETLAGASDNEQFF. In DNA, the CDR3 is TGTGCCAGCAGTGAAACTCTAGCGGGGGCGTCGGACAATGAGCAGTTCTTC.

The chain couples TRBV7-8 to TRBJ1-4; 7 nucleotides agree with TRBD1. The ends lost 4 bases at V and 8 bases at J; junction bases unmatched: 7. CDR3 size: 14 residues. Germline CDR1 SGHVS, CDR2 FQNEAQ. The CDR3 reads CASSSTGEGEKLFF. For the CDR3, the DNA is TGTGCCAGCAGCTCCACAGGGGAGGGCGAAAAACTGTTTTTT.

There are a few counts of this clonotype. V gene TRBV6-5 combines with J gene TRBJ2-1, with D perhaps matching TRBD1 (6 bases). Germline V gene data show CDR1 as MNHEY and CDR2 as SVGAGI. This CDR3 contains 16 residues. V dropped 0 bases and J dropped 2 bases, with 11 bases sitting between them. This chain's CDR3 is CASSYSRGSPYNEQFF. The CDR3 bases are TGTGCCAGCAGTTACTCCAGGGGCTCCCCCTACAATGAGCAGTTCTTC.

The V gene is TRBV12-3 or TRBV12-4, the J gene TRBJ2-3, with D uncertain. Trimming shortened V by 2 bases and J by 5 bases, and 14 bases separated the two germline ends. CDR3 length: 15 amino acids. The CDR3 DNA reads TGTGCCAGCAGTTTACGGGCAGACGGTGGAGATACGCAGTATTTT. Translated: CASSLRADGGDTQYF.

The chain combines TRBV27 with TRBJ2-7; 7 nucleotides align to TRBD2. There are 14 residues in the CDR3. Trimming removed 6 bases from V and 1 base from J; junction bases left unmatched: 6. Germline loops: CDR1 MNHEY, CDR2 SMNVEV (reference sequence). The CDR3 DNA reads TGTGCCAGCAGGACGGTGCGGGGGTCCTACGAGCAGTACTTC. This sequence encodes CASRTVRGSYEQYF.

The chain uses TRBV7-9 and TRBJ2-3; D ambiguous. The V gene's germline CDR1 is SEHNR and CDR2 FQNEAQ (reference sequence). CDR3 length: 13 amino acids. Between the trimmed V and J ends, which lost 7 bases and 0 bases, there was a span of 8 bases. The CDR3 DNA reads TGTGCCAGCACCTCGACAAGCACAGATACGCAGTATTTT. Translation: CASTSTSTDTQYF.

The chain carries TRBV6-2 or TRBV6-3 and TRBJ2-7, with TRBD1 matching 7 bases. This CDR3 is built from 10 residues. Germline loops: CDR1 MNHEY, CDR2 SVGEGT. CDR3 coding DNA: TGTGCCAGCACCTGGGCCGGACAGGTGGTC. It codes for CASTWAGQVV.

The table lists this clonotype with a few counts. The chain joins TRBV29-1 to TRBJ2-7, with D maybe TRBD1 (6 bases). The V gene's germline CDR1 is SQVTM and CDR2 ANQGSEA. This CDR3 comprises 11 residues. V was cut by 2 bases and J by 6 bases, with 8 bases left in between. CDR3 in amino acids: CSVERGGEQYF. CDR3 sequence (DNA): TGCAGCGTTGAAAGAGGGGGCGAGCAGTACTTC.

This chain links TRBV15 with TRBJ2-7, with D perhaps being TRBD1 or TRBD2 (5 bases each). CDR3 length equals 12 residues. The germline V gene encodes CDR1 LNHNV and CDR2 YYDKDF (reference sequence). V dropped 1 base and J dropped 9 bases, with 10 bases sitting between them. CDR3 region: CATSRVGDGQYF. The CDR3 DNA sequence: TGTGCCACCAGCAGAGTCGGGGACGGGCAGTACTTC.

The DNA for the CDR3 is TGCAGTGCTAGGGACAGTCAAACGATGGCTAATGAAAAACTGTTTTTT. Translation: CSARDSQTMANEKLFF. The V gene is TRBV20-1, the J gene TRBJ1-4, with a tentative D call TRBD1 (6 bases). The germline CDR1 and CDR2 sequences are DFQATT and SNEGSKA (reference sequence). V gave up 3 bases and J gave up 3 bases, with 17 bases separating them. This CDR3 is 16 amino acids long.